This T cell receptor (beta chain) was captured by sequencing in a study of OX40 agonist ivuxolimab in advanced cancers. The V end lost 7 bases, the J end lost 0 bases, and 12 bases lay between the germline ends. This CDR3 is built from 14 residues. Looked up from germline, CDR1 is MNHEY and CDR2 is SMNVEV (reference sequence). Sequenced by immunoSEQ multiplex PCR; TCRdb stores in-frame clones only, minus some. Of tens of thousands of clones listed, about 88% are singletons. V is TRBV27 and J is TRBJ1-1, with D unclear. Sequencing was performed on CD4+ or CD8+ T cells sorted from blood, taken in a trial of the OX40 agonist ivuxolimab. This TCR was sampled from an adult with an advanced solid tumor such as melanoma, head and neck, liver or kidney cancer. CDR3 in DNA: TGTGCCAGCAAACTGGGAGGTATGAACACTGAAGCTTTCTTT. It specifies CASKLGGMNTEAFF.